The rows below give T cell receptor beta chains drawn from one sample of a study of blood T cell repertoires in COVID-19. Method: immunoSEQ multiplex PCR; TCRdb's copy keeps in-frame clones and lacks some. This table has roughly 93,000 clones, roughly 80% appearing once. Sequencing input: peripheral blood. Every receptor here comes from a woman older than 75 with acute or convalescent COVID-19. The CDR3 runs from the conserved cysteine through the conserved F or W. Fields, in order: D gene, J gene, V gene, clone size, CDR3 protein, CDR3 DNA. The D gene is left open where the match is weak. A clone size is listed for some rows: how often the clone was seen (once, few, many), or a class if it is expanded.

d_call: NA; j_call: TRBJ1-1; v_call: TRBV5-1; clone_size: once; cdr3_aa: CASSLQQPNTEAFF; cdr3_nt: TGCGCCAGCAGCTTACAGCAACCGAACACTGAAGCTTTCTTT
d_call: TRBD1; j_call: TRBJ1-2; v_call: TRBV6-5; clone_size: NA; cdr3_aa: CASSPDRGDGYTF; cdr3_nt: TGTGCCAGCAGCCCGGACAGGGGGGATGGCTACACCTTC
d_call: TRBD1; j_call: TRBJ1-4; v_call: TRBV5-1; clone_size: NA; cdr3_aa: CASSWTGGGEKLFF; cdr3_nt: TGCGCCAGCAGCTGGACAGGGGGTGGTGAAAAACTGTTTTTT
d_call: NA; j_call: TRBJ1-2; v_call: TRBV6-1; clone_size: NA; cdr3_aa: CASSEVPGGNYGYTF; cdr3_nt: TGTGCCAGCAGTGAAGTGCCCGGGGGGAACTATGGCTACACCTTC
d_call: NA; j_call: TRBJ2-6; v_call: TRBV5-4; clone_size: once; cdr3_aa: CASSGPDSGANVLTF; cdr3_nt: TGTGCCAGCAGCGGCCCCGACTCTGGGGCCAACGTCCTGACTTTC
d_call: NA; j_call: TRBJ1-6; v_call: TRBV5-4; clone_size: NA; cdr3_aa: CASSLGGGQRNSPLHF; cdr3_nt: TGTGCCAGCAGCTTGGGGGGAGGGCAGAGGAATTCACCCCTCCACTTT
d_call: TRBD2; j_call: TRBJ2-3; v_call: TRBV4-1; clone_size: NA; cdr3_aa: CASSQSTSGGTDTQYF; cdr3_nt: TGCGCCAGCAGCCAATCTACTAGCGGGGGCACAGATACGCAGTATTTT
d_call: NA; j_call: TRBJ1-1; v_call: TRBV29-1; clone_size: NA; cdr3_aa: CSVQQTGNTEAFF; cdr3_nt: TGCAGCGTCCAACAAACAGGGAACACTGAAGCTTTCTTT
d_call: NA; j_call: TRBJ1-1; v_call: TRBV7-9; clone_size: once; cdr3_aa: CASSFYSRRANTEAFF; cdr3_nt: TGTGCCAGCAGCTTTTATAGCCGGAGGGCGAACACTGAAGCTTTCTTT
d_call: NA; j_call: TRBJ2-1; v_call: TRBV5-1; clone_size: NA; cdr3_aa: CASAPDFLGEQFF; cdr3_nt: TGCGCCAGCGCCCCGGACTTCCTGGGTGAGCAGTTCTTC
d_call: NA; j_call: TRBJ1-4; v_call: TRBV9; clone_size: once; cdr3_aa: CASSVGGEGNEKLFF; cdr3_nt: TGTGCCAGCAGCGTAGGAGGGGAGGGCAATGAAAAACTGTTTTTT
d_call: NA; j_call: TRBJ2-4; v_call: TRBV4-3; clone_size: once; cdr3_aa: CASSQGGTENIQYF; cdr3_nt: TGCGCCAGCAGCCAAGGCGGGACAGAAAACATTCAGTACTTC
d_call: NA; j_call: TRBJ1-1; v_call: TRBV28; clone_size: once; cdr3_aa: CASSSPGMAANTEAFF; cdr3_nt: TGTGCCAGCAGTTCCCCGGGAATGGCGGCGAACACTGAAGCTTTCTTT
d_call: TRBD1; j_call: TRBJ2-7; v_call: TRBV5-4; clone_size: NA; cdr3_aa: CASSSRTGSYEQYF; cdr3_nt: TGTGCCAGCAGTTCTCGGACAGGGTCCTACGAGCAGTACTTC
d_call: TRBD1; j_call: TRBJ1-4; v_call: TRBV28; clone_size: NA; cdr3_aa: CASSLGQGREKLFF; cdr3_nt: TGTGCCAGCAGTTTGGGACAGGGGCGGGAAAAACTGTTTTTT
d_call: TRBD1; j_call: TRBJ2-1; v_call: TRBV27; clone_size: NA; cdr3_aa: CASRPTGTGGPNEQFF; cdr3_nt: TGTGCCAGCCGTCCGACCGGGACAGGGGGCCCCAATGAGCAGTTCTTC
d_call: TRBD2; j_call: TRBJ2-1; v_call: TRBV11-1; clone_size: NA; cdr3_aa: CASSLVLAGAYNEQFF; cdr3_nt: TGTGCCAGCAGCTTAGTTCTAGCGGGGGCGTACAATGAGCAGTTCTTC
d_call: NA; j_call: TRBJ1-3; v_call: TRBV11-2; clone_size: NA; cdr3_aa: CASSLGQGPEYF; cdr3_nt: TGTGCCAGCAGCTTAGGGCAGGGTCCCGAATATTTT
d_call: TRBD1; j_call: TRBJ1-2; v_call: TRBV24-1; clone_size: NA; cdr3_aa: CATSDSAPAGQGLGGYTF; cdr3_nt: TGTGCCACCAGTGATTCGGCCCCCGCGGGACAGGGGTTGGGTGGCTACACCTTC
d_call: NA; j_call: TRBJ1-6; v_call: TRBV6-5; clone_size: NA; cdr3_aa: CASSYTARGSPLHF; cdr3_nt: TGTGCCAGCAGTTACACGGCTCGAGGGTCACCCCTCCACTTT
d_call: TRBD1; j_call: TRBJ2-2; v_call: TRBV7-9; clone_size: NA; cdr3_aa: CASRMDRAYTGELFF; cdr3_nt: TGTGCCAGCAGGATGGACAGGGCGTACACCGGGGAGCTGTTTTTT
d_call: NA; j_call: TRBJ2-6; v_call: TRBV28; clone_size: NA; cdr3_aa: CASSLSRAGANVLTF; cdr3_nt: TGTGCCAGCAGTTTGTCCAGGGCTGGGGCCAACGTCCTGACTTTC
d_call: TRBD1; j_call: TRBJ1-4; v_call: TRBV4-1; clone_size: few; cdr3_aa: CASTLDRDRGEKLFF; cdr3_nt: TGCGCCAGCACCTTAGACCGGGACAGGGGTGAAAAACTGTTTTTT
d_call: NA; j_call: TRBJ1-2; v_call: TRBV29-1; clone_size: NA; cdr3_aa: CSVGEGRLGGYTF; cdr3_nt: TGCAGCGTTGGGGAGGGAAGACTGGGTGGCTACACCTTC
d_call: TRBD2; j_call: TRBJ2-3; v_call: TRBV19; clone_size: NA; cdr3_aa: CASRDGGGDTQYF; cdr3_nt: TGTGCCAGTAGGGACGGGGGGGGAGATACGCAGTATTTT
d_call: NA; j_call: TRBJ2-5; v_call: TRBV6-6; clone_size: NA; cdr3_aa: CASSYSGGGTGETQYF; cdr3_nt: TGTGCCAGCAGTTACTCAGGAGGAGGGACTGGGGAGACCCAGTACTTC
d_call: NA; j_call: TRBJ2-7; v_call: TRBV7-2; clone_size: NA; cdr3_aa: CASSLERAYEQYF; cdr3_nt: TGTGCCAGCAGCCTCGAGCGGGCCTACGAGCAGTACTTC
d_call: NA; j_call: TRBJ2-2; v_call: TRBV24-1; clone_size: NA; cdr3_aa: CATSDTLGVGELFF; cdr3_nt: TGTGCCACCAGTGACACACTAGGCGTCGGGGAGCTGTTTTTT
d_call: TRBD1; j_call: TRBJ1-1; v_call: TRBV10-3; clone_size: NA; cdr3_aa: CAIKQGDTEAFF; cdr3_nt: TGTGCCATCAAACAGGGGGACACTGAAGCTTTCTTT
d_call: TRBD1; j_call: TRBJ1-3; v_call: TRBV10-3; clone_size: NA; cdr3_aa: CATRDRGGNTIYF; cdr3_nt: TGTGCCACCCGGGACAGGGGGGGAAACACCATATATTTT
d_call: TRBD2; j_call: TRBJ2-3; v_call: TRBV7-2; clone_size: NA; cdr3_aa: CASSRASGGALDTQYF; cdr3_nt: TGTGCCAGCAGCCGGGCTAGCGGGGGGGCGTTGGATACGCAGTATTTT
d_call: NA; j_call: TRBJ2-3; v_call: TRBV6-4; clone_size: NA; cdr3_aa: CASSDSVRTDTQYF; cdr3_nt: TGTGCCAGCAGTGACTCAGTCAGGACAGATACGCAGTATTTT
d_call: NA; j_call: TRBJ1-2; v_call: TRBV6-5; clone_size: NA; cdr3_aa: CASSYSGGVNPTGYTF; cdr3_nt: TGTGCCAGCAGTTACTCGGGGGGGGTAAATCCCACTGGCTACACCTTC
d_call: NA; j_call: TRBJ1-2; v_call: TRBV27; clone_size: NA; cdr3_aa: CASSLPQITNYGYTF; cdr3_nt: TGTGCCAGCAGCCTCCCGCAGATCACTAACTATGGCTACACCTTC
d_call: NA; j_call: TRBJ1-5; v_call: TRBV7-9; clone_size: NA; cdr3_aa: CASSLGRVGRNQPQHF; cdr3_nt: TGTGCCAGCAGCTTAGGACGGGTCGGTCGCAATCAGCCCCAGCATTTT
d_call: TRBD2; j_call: TRBJ2-1; v_call: TRBV11-3; clone_size: NA; cdr3_aa: CASSSGLVTHNEQFF; cdr3_nt: TGTGCCAGCAGCTCCGGACTAGTCACACACAATGAGCAGTTCTTC
d_call: NA; j_call: TRBJ1-6; v_call: TRBV7-2; clone_size: NA; cdr3_aa: CASSSPLNSPLHF; cdr3_nt: TGTGCCAGCAGCTCCCCTTTGAATTCACCCCTCCACTTT
d_call: TRBD1; j_call: TRBJ2-7; v_call: TRBV5-1; clone_size: NA; cdr3_aa: CASSIGTGGMDEQYF; cdr3_nt: TGCGCCAGCAGCATAGGGACAGGGGGCATGGACGAGCAGTACTTC
d_call: NA; j_call: TRBJ1-1; v_call: TRBV10-3; clone_size: NA; cdr3_aa: CAITPRQITSLNTEAFF; cdr3_nt: TGTGCCATCACCCCAAGACAGATTACCTCTTTGAACACTGAAGCTTTCTTT
d_call: NA; j_call: TRBJ1-2; v_call: TRBV7-3; clone_size: NA; cdr3_aa: CASSLTTGNYGYTF; cdr3_nt: TGTGCCAGCAGCTTAACGACAGGAAACTATGGCTACACCTTC
d_call: NA; j_call: TRBJ1-1; v_call: TRBV28; clone_size: NA; cdr3_aa: CASSLAGTEAFF; cdr3_nt: TGTGCCAGCAGTTTGGCGGGCACTGAAGCTTTCTTT
d_call: NA; j_call: TRBJ2-7; v_call: TRBV21-1; clone_size: NA; cdr3_aa: CASNKPKAGVRFSYEQYF; cdr3_nt: TGTGCCAGCAACAAACCAAAGGCAGGCGTCCGATTCTCCTACGAGCAGTACTTC
d_call: NA; j_call: TRBJ1-2; v_call: TRBV6-2/TRBV6-3; clone_size: NA; cdr3_aa: CASSYQGSYGYTF; cdr3_nt: TGTGCCAGCAGTTACCAGGGAAGCTATGGCTACACCTTC
d_call: TRBD2; j_call: TRBJ2-1; v_call: TRBV7-8; clone_size: NA; cdr3_aa: CASSSQLAGGNNEQFF; cdr3_nt: TGTGCCAGCAGCTCGCAACTAGCGGGGGGAAACAATGAGCAGTTCTTC
d_call: NA; j_call: TRBJ1-5; v_call: TRBV30; clone_size: NA; cdr3_aa: CAWSTSGDQPQHF; cdr3_nt: TGTGCCTGGAGTACCTCGGGAGATCAGCCCCAGCATTTT
d_call: NA; j_call: TRBJ2-4; v_call: TRBV5-1; clone_size: medium-sized; cdr3_aa: CASSFPQGGTKNIQYF; cdr3_nt: TGCGCCAGCAGCTTTCCTCAAGGGGGAACCAAAAACATTCAGTACTTC
d_call: TRBD1; j_call: TRBJ2-5; v_call: TRBV7-9; clone_size: NA; cdr3_aa: CASSLVQTGAETQYF; cdr3_nt: TGTGCCAGCAGCTTAGTTCAGACAGGGGCAGAGACCCAGTACTTC
d_call: NA; j_call: TRBJ2-3; v_call: TRBV7-2; clone_size: NA; cdr3_aa: CASSLAYGLSPDTQYF; cdr3_nt: TGTGCCAGCAGCTTAGCGTACGGACTCTCCCCAGATACGCAGTATTTT
d_call: TRBD2; j_call: TRBJ2-1; v_call: TRBV19; clone_size: NA; cdr3_aa: CASSAGLAGGYNEQFF; cdr3_nt: TGTGCCAGTAGTGCGGGACTAGCGGGGGGGTACAATGAGCAGTTCTTC
d_call: TRBD2; j_call: TRBJ2-3; v_call: TRBV6-6; clone_size: once; cdr3_aa: CASSRRTSGGSNTQYF; cdr3_nt: TGTGCCAGCAGTCGACGGACTAGCGGGGGATCAAATACGCAGTATTTT
d_call: NA; j_call: TRBJ2-7; v_call: TRBV7-2; clone_size: NA; cdr3_aa: CASSPRTYEQYF; cdr3_nt: TGTGCCAGCAGCCCTAGGACCTACGAGCAGTACTTC
d_call: NA; j_call: TRBJ2-1; v_call: TRBV7-2; clone_size: NA; cdr3_aa: CASSTGLPPYNEQFF; cdr3_nt: TGTGCCAGCTCCACGGGTCTACCCCCCTACAATGAGCAGTTCTTC
d_call: TRBD2; j_call: TRBJ2-1; v_call: TRBV2; clone_size: NA; cdr3_aa: CASSVETSGYNEQFF; cdr3_nt: TGTGCCAGCAGTGTTGAAACTAGCGGCTACAATGAGCAGTTCTTC
d_call: NA; j_call: TRBJ2-1; v_call: TRBV6-1; clone_size: once; cdr3_aa: CASSEPQVRYNEQFF; cdr3_nt: TGTGCCAGCAGTGAACCACAGGTCAGATACAATGAGCAGTTCTTC
d_call: NA; j_call: TRBJ1-2; v_call: TRBV6-2/TRBV6-3; clone_size: NA; cdr3_aa: CASSYLGLNGYTF; cdr3_nt: TGTGCCAGCAGTTACCTGGGACTGAATGGCTACACCTTC